This TCR beta chain derives from a study of blood T cell repertoires in COVID-19 (dated by TCRdb to 2018 to 2020). For context, the study as a whole: The collaborator samples originated in the United States, Italy and Spain and spanned the acute and convalescent phases of COVID-19. The material from the prospective study consisted of cDNA or gDNA derived from T cells, B-cell-depleted T cells, or PBMCs. Subjects who had been exposed to COVID-19, were actively infected with it, or had recovered from it provided the deeply sampled blood TCRbeta repertoires that made up the dataset. The repertoires were released in a freely available public database meant as a resource for research on the immune response to SARS-CoV-2. The samples were drawn from two sources: the first 160 participants of the ongoing ImmuneRACE study, and over 1,000 subjects contributed by 6 global collaborators. Nearly every sample came with metadata listing a de-identified subject ID, COVID-19 status, age in years and sex. HLA class I and class II types, where available, came from metadata supplied by the sample provider rather than from assay-based typing.

TCRbeta CDR3 regions were amplified from genomic DNA by means of the immunoSEQ Assay, a bias-controlled multiplex PCR. The source study handled its data this way. The number of nucleated cells in each sample was estimated by amplification of reference gene primers within the assay. Sequence reads were collapsed and filtered to measure the absolute abundance of every unique TCRbeta CDR3 rearrangement. Productive Simpson clonality was computed per sample as the square root of Simpson's diversity index over productive rearrangements. The immuneACCESS repertoire file appears here via TCRdb, limited to in-frame rearrangements. These files lack a portion of the clones; in checked studies, under half of the deficit traces to unresolved V genes, and the cause of the others is not known. The V and J calls and clone size are taken from that table; D and trimming were inferred from the DNA. A total of roughly 250,000 clones appear in this sample, around 88% of them only once. The top ten clonotypes cover more than 0.95% of the sample.

Overall results and qualifications from the work: The amount of clinical and demographic metadata varied by source and participant and was provided uncurated.

Participants in the prospective study were enrolled through a virtual design, were aged roughly 18 to 100 years, and lived in fewer than 30 United States geographic areas. Cohort assignment in the prospective study relied on participant-reported clinical history from a screening survey and a study questionnaire. In the prospective study, whole blood, serum and a nasopharyngeal or oropharyngeal swab were collected from each participant by mobile phlebotomists. Additional blood draws and questionnaires over a roughly two-month period could optionally be provided by prospective study participants. Blood samples from the prospective study were shipped frozen or at room temperature prior to DNA extraction. Counted from cysteine to phenylalanine, this CDR3 has 16 amino acids. Only the CDR3 portion is preserved as DNA: 48 bases, with reading frame beginning at the first base. V loses 4 bases of germline sequence and J loses 0 bases, and the interval between the two ends is 14 bases. The germline V gene encodes CDR1 SGHTS and CDR2 YDEGEE.

As to this clone: The antigen it binds to is not known. There are no base qualities to consult, and no much larger clone falls within one base.

The V gene is TRBV5-8 and the J gene is TRBJ1-5; the D region possibly corresponds to TRBD1 (6 bases align). Sequenced: PBMCs or T cells enriched from blood (not recorded which). The TCR was taken from a woman aged 40 to 50 with acute COVID-19. The DNA reads TGTGCCAGCAGCCCGTCGACAGGTTATAGCAATCAGCCCCAGCATTTT. It translates as CASSPSTGYSNQPQHF.